This TCR beta chain was obtained from a study of T cell changes during pregnancy in multiple sclerosis. V shed 0 bases and J shed 3 bases, with 15 bases lying between them. The CDR3 sequence is 17 residues long. The germline V gene has CDR1 SGHDT and CDR2 YYEEEE. Libraries were prepared by immunoSEQ multiplex PCR; TCRdb keeps only in-frame clonotypes and omits some of them. Of 75,000 to 90,000 clones listed, roughly nine tenths are singletons. The origin of this receptor is a female donor with multiple sclerosis, enrolled in a pregnancy study. This chain joins TRBV5-6 and TRBJ1-4, with D hard to call. The material sequenced was CD4+ T cells from peripheral blood mononuclear cells, taken before pregnancy. CDR3 in amino acids: CASSLAPAGAANEKLFF. The CDR3 DNA follows: TGTGCCAGCAGCTTGGCACCAGCGGGAGCGGCTAATGAAAAACTGTTTTTT.